The 28 T cell receptor beta chains below were found in one sample sequenced in a study of shared clonotypes between healthy human individuals. Data came from immunoSEQ multiplex PCR; TCRdb stores just in-frame clones and leaves some out. This sample yields approximately 1,500,000 clones, of which 98% are seen a single time; roughly 0.4% belongs to the top ten. The material sequenced was naive CD4+ T cells sorted from blood. Indicated subset: CD45RA+ positively selected. Receptors originate from a man aged 25-40 years in good health.

The chain joins TRBV15 to TRBJ1-5; D perhaps matches TRBD1 (6 bases). Germline CDR1 LNHNV, CDR2 YYDKDF (reference sequence). Trimming left V 0 bases short and J 7 bases short, with 16 bases between. This CDR3 has 16 amino acids. Here the CDR3 reads CATSRDRAGGTQPQHF. CDR3 bases: TGTGCCACCAGCAGAGATAGGGCCGGGGGCACACAGCCCCAGCATTTT.

The gene calls are TRBV27 and TRBJ2-1, with 12 nucleotides matching TRBD2. Germline V gene lookup returns CDR1 MNHEY and CDR2 SMNVEV (reference sequence). Trimming took 2 bases from V and 2 from J; bases not matched to a gene: 4. This CDR3 is built from 17 residues. CDR3 nucleotide sequence: TGTGCCAGCAGTTTACGACTAGCGGGAGAACCCTACAATGAGCAGTTCTTC. Translated: CASSLRLAGEPYNEQFF.

J is TRBJ2-5 and V is TRBV30; TRBD2 agrees at 7 bases. CDR1 is GTSNPN and CDR2 is SVGIG in the germline V gene (reference sequence). The junction had 10 bases not matched to a gene; V was cut back by 5 bases and J by 4 bases. The CDR3 contains 14 residues. In DNA, the CDR3 is TGTGCCTGGGGTAAACTGACTAGCTCAGAGACCCAGTACTTC. As protein: CAWGKLTSSETQYF.

The rearrangement uses TRBV4-3 and TRBJ2-1; TRBD2 aligns across 8 bases. V shed 2 bases, J shed 9 bases, and the junction held 6 bases outside the gene matches. The CDR3 has 14 amino acids. Looked up from germline, CDR1 is LGHNA and CDR2 is YSLEER. The CDR3: CASSQNSGKGEQFF. CDR3 coding DNA: TGCGCCAGCAGCCAAAATAGCGGGAAAGGTGAGCAGTTCTTC.

CDR3 nucleotide sequence: TGTGCCAGCCATGGGGGTAGCGGAGGCCGTACGCAGTATTTT. Amino acids: CASHGGSGGRTQYF. This chain joins TRBV28 and TRBJ2-3; possible D gene TRBD2, 6 bases. V lost 8 bases and J lost 8, with 20 bases in between. The CDR3 is made up of 14 amino acids. CDR1 and CDR2 (germline): MDHEN, SYDVKM.

This clone appeared once. The chain has TRBV6-1 and TRBJ2-5, with 9 bases lining up with TRBD1. The CDR3 is 15 residues long. The V and J ends lost 2 bases and 5 bases, in that order; junction bases with no gene match: 6. Germline V gene data show CDR1 as MNHNS and CDR2 as SASEGT. This CDR3 is CASSENTGGRETQYF. The CDR3 DNA is TGTGCCAGCAGTGAAAACACAGGGGGCAGGGAGACCCAGTACTTC.

The chain links TRBV18 to TRBJ2-1; 8 positions match TRBD1. The J segment lost 0 bases and the V segment lost 3 bases, leaving 7 bases of the junction unmatched. Germline values: CDR1 KGHSH, CDR2 LQKENI. The CDR3 is 17 amino acids. The CDR3 sequence: CASSPRTGPTSYNEQFF. CDR3 nucleotide sequence: TGTGCCAGCTCACCCCGGACAGGGCCTACCTCCTACAATGAGCAGTTCTTC.

The chain is built from TRBV19 and TRBJ2-3; 7 nucleotides agree with TRBD1. The CDR3 contains 13 residues. The V segment lost 5 bases and the J segment 6 bases; nucleotides outside the gene matches: 5. The germline gives CDR1 LNHDA, CDR2 SQIVND (reference sequence). The chain's CDR3 is CASSQDRVDTQYF. The CDR3 region has the DNA TGTGCCAGTAGTCAAGACAGGGTGGATACGCAGTATTTT.

Only one count was recorded for this clone. This same CDR3 is encoded by further DNA sequences in the sample. V usage is TRBV19 and J usage is TRBJ1-5; no clear D. Per the germline V gene, CDR1 is LNHDA and CDR2 is SQIVND (reference sequence). V lost 1 base, J lost 7 bases, and 5 bases lay in between. The CDR3 loop spans 12 amino acids. The CDR3 nucleotides read TGTGCCAGTAGTATAGTTGGGCAGCCCCAGCATTTT. Its protein product is CASSIVGQPQHF.

Points on this clone: Other DNA sequences of this sample code for an identical CDR3. The chain recombines TRBV2 with TRBJ2-2, with 7 bases matching TRBD2. Per the germline V gene, CDR1 is SNHLY and CDR2 is FYNNEI. Trimming cost V 8 bases and J 1 base; bases outside gene matches: 4. There are 14 residues in the CDR3. CDR3 protein: CASSGRLNTGELFF. The DNA of the CDR3 is TGTGCCAGCTCCGGGAGGCTGAACACCGGGGAGCTGTTTTTT.

The chain recombines TRBV7-6 with TRBJ2-7; TRBD2 agrees at 10 bases. With 3 bases clipped from V and 1 base from J, the junction kept 6 bases outside the gene matches. This CDR3 has 16 amino acids. From germline, CDR1 is SGHVS and CDR2 FNYEAQ. This CDR3 is CASSLRPGLASYEQYF. The CDR3 nucleotides read TGTGCCAGCAGCTTGAGGCCGGGACTAGCGTCCTACGAGCAGTACTTC.

The chain uses TRBV7-9 and TRBJ1-5, with D perhaps TRBD1 (6 bases). Per the germline V gene, CDR1 is SEHNR and CDR2 is FQNEAQ (reference sequence). V lost 5 bases, J lost 0 bases, and 14 bases lay in between. There are 16 residues in the CDR3. CDR3 sequence (DNA): TGTGCCAGCAGCCCGAAGGGGGACACTAGCAATCAGCCCCAGCATTTT. Its translation: CASSPKGDTSNQPQHF. The complete variable domain, with remaining parts taken from reference TRBV7-9 and TRBJ1-5, reads DTGVSQNPRHKITKRGQNVTFRCDPISEHNRLYWYRQTLGQGPEFLTYFQNEAQLEKSRLLSDRFSAERPKGSFSTLEIQRTEQGDSAMYLCASSPKGDTSNQPQHFGDGTRLSIL.

V is TRBV5-1 and J is TRBJ2-1; D is possibly TRBD1 or TRBD2 (5 bases each). Germline V CDR1 and CDR2: SGHRS, YFSETQ. V dropped 0 bases and J dropped 7 bases, with 17 bases sitting between them. The CDR3 length is 16 residues. This CDR3 reads CASSLGSGTIGNEQFF. CDR3 bases: TGCGCCAGCAGCTTGGGTTCCGGGACGATCGGGAATGAGCAGTTCTTC.

The chain couples TRBV7-9 to TRBJ2-3; D is perhaps TRBD1 or TRBD2 (5 bases each). The germline V and J ends were trimmed by 5 bases and 4 bases, with 19 bases remaining between them. CDR1 is SEHNR and CDR2 is FQNEAQ in the germline V gene (reference sequence). This CDR3 is 16 amino acids long. The CDR3 DNA reads as TGTGCCAGCAGCCGAGGGGTGCTAGCTAGTCCAGATACGCAGTATTTT. It encodes CASSRGVLASPDTQYF.

V is TRBV7-9 and J is TRBJ2-7, with a tentative D call TRBD2 (6 bases). The germline gives CDR1 SEHNR, CDR2 FQNEAQ (reference sequence). Trimming removed 2 bases at V and 0 bases at J, with 14 bases between. CDR3 size: 16 residues. CDR3 sequence (DNA): TGTGCCAGCAGCTTATATCACCCCGGGAGCTCCTACGAGCAGTACTTC. It codes for CASSLYHPGSSYEQYF.

This chain links TRBV28 with TRBJ2-7; 7 bases match TRBD2. The CDR3 contains 15 residues. Unmatched junction bases numbered 11, after V lost 6 bases and J lost 3 bases. Germline CDR1 reads MDHEN; CDR2 reads SYDVKM. The CDR3 sequence is CASSPYWEGDYEQYF. CDR3 DNA sequence: TGTGCCAGCAGCCCCTACTGGGAGGGAGACTACGAGCAGTACTTC.

The chain joins TRBV18 to TRBJ2-3; weak D call: TRBD2 (6 bases). This CDR3 has 12 amino acids. Looked up from germline, CDR1 is KGHSH and CDR2 is LQKENI. V lost 5 bases to trimming and J lost 6 bases, with 9 bases between them. The CDR3 region is CASSKSGDTQYF. The CDR3 DNA is TGTGCCAGCTCAAAGAGCGGGGATACGCAGTATTTT.

The rearrangement joins TRBV4-2 to TRBJ1-4, with D tentatively TRBD1 (5 bases). Germline assignment: CDR1 LGHNA and CDR2 YNFKEQ. Trimming left V 0 bases short and J 0 bases short, with 14 bases between. The CDR3 runs to 18 residues. Written as DNA, the CDR3 is TGTGCCAGCAGCCAAGACCCCCAGCGAGGGGCAACTAATGAAAAACTGTTTTTT. This codes for CASSQDPQRGATNEKLFF.

As to this clone: The sample contains more than one DNA sequence encoding this CDR3. This chain's CDR3 is CASSVGGSTDTQYF. CDR3 in DNA: TGTGCCAGCAGCGTAGGGGGTTCCACAGATACGCAGTATTTT. This chain uses TRBV9 with TRBJ2-3; D call uncertain. V shed 0 bases and J shed 2 bases, with 7 bases lying between them. This CDR3 has 14 residues. The germline V gene encodes CDR1 SGDLS and CDR2 YYNGEE.

The V call is TRBV5-4, the J call TRBJ2-1; D gene uncertain. This CDR3 contains 13 residues. V lost 4 bases to trimming and J lost 5 bases, with 10 bases between them. CDR1 is SGHNT and CDR2 is YYREEE in the germline V gene (reference sequence). CDR3: CASSGEPNNEQFF. The CDR3 DNA reads as TGTGCCAGCAGCGGCGAACCAAACAATGAGCAGTTCTTC.

V gene TRBV13 combines with J gene TRBJ2-6; D may correspond to TRBD1 or TRBD2 (5 bases each). Trimming shortened V by 2 bases and J by 0 bases, and 14 bases separated the two germline ends. From germline, CDR1 is PRHDT and CDR2 FYEKMQ (reference sequence). The CDR3 is 18 amino acids. CDR3 sequence: CASSLLGPSSSGANVLTF. CDR3 nucleotide sequence: TGTGCCAGCAGCTTATTGGGACCGTCGAGCTCTGGGGCCAACGTCCTGACTTTC.

The V and J genes are TRBV5-1 and TRBJ2-5, with D possibly matching TRBD2 (6 bases). This CDR3 has 15 amino acids. Germline loops: CDR1 SGHRS, CDR2 YFSETQ. Trimming took off 3 bases at V and 2 bases at J, with 14 bases between the two ends. Here the CDR3 DNA reads TGCGCCAGCAGCTCGCCGGAGGGGACGCAAGAGACCCAGTACTTC. Residues: CASSSPEGTQETQYF.

V is TRBV7-2 and J is TRBJ1-2; D gene uncertain. Germline CDR1 SGHTA, CDR2 FQGNSA. Trimming left V 1 base short and J 1 base short, with 10 bases between. The CDR3 runs to 15 residues. Here the CDR3 DNA reads TGTGCCAGCAGCTTAGAAGGGTCCCTTAACTATGGCTACACCTTC. Its translation: CASSLEGSLNYGYTF.

CDR3 nucleotide sequence: TGTGCCAGCAGGAGCGTCAACAATGAGCAGTTCTTC. It specifies CASRSVNNEQFF. The chain has TRBV5-5 and TRBJ2-1; no clear D gene. V was clipped by 5 bases and J by 5 bases, with 8 bases between them. Germline CDR1 and CDR2: SGHKS and YYEKEE (reference sequence). This CDR3 is 12 amino acids long.

V gene TRBV2 combines with J gene TRBJ2-5; D possibly corresponds to TRBD1 (7 bases). Germline V gives CDR1 SNHLY, CDR2 FYNNEI. The V and J ends lost 6 bases and 4 bases respectively, with 12 bases between them. The CDR3 totals 13 residues. CDR3 in DNA: TGTGCCAGCAGCCCAGGGGGGTCAGAGACCCAGTACTTC. Amino acid sequence: CASSPGGSETQYF.

This rearrangement joins TRBV19 to TRBJ1-1; 8 bases map to TRBD1. CDR3 length: 15 amino acids. V was clipped by 2 bases and J by 1 base; unmatched bases: 3. The V gene's germline CDR1 is LNHDA and CDR2 SQIVND (reference sequence). The CDR3 DNA reads TGTGCCAGTAGTATAACGGGACAGGAGAACACTGAAGCTTTCTTT. Translated, it gives CASSITGQENTEAFF.

The chain uses TRBV5-1 and TRBJ2-7; 8 bases are a match to TRBD2. The germline V gene has CDR1 SGHRS and CDR2 YFSETQ. Trimming removed 0 bases from V and 4 bases from J; junction bases left unmatched: 9. The CDR3 is made up of 16 amino acids. Here the CDR3 DNA reads TGCGCCAGCAGCTTGGACCCGGGAGGGCTCCGATACGAGCAGTACTTC. Translating it yields CASSLDPGGLRYEQYF.

The rearrangement joins TRBV4-3 to TRBJ2-3; 11 nucleotides match TRBD2. Trimming at V came to 3 bases and at J to 3 bases, leaving 11 bases not matched to a gene. Germline V gives CDR1 LGHNA, CDR2 YSLEER. The CDR3 consists of 18 residues. CDR3 in DNA: TGCGCCAGCAGCCAGACGATAGCGGGAGGGCCTAATACAGATACGCAGTATTTT. This codes for CASSQTIAGGPNTDTQYF.